Reported below is one TCR beta chain. This record belongs to a study of early T cells in non-severe SARS-CoV-2 infection. V lost 3 bases, J lost 4 bases, and 13 bases stayed unmatched. This CDR3 is built from 16 residues. Germline lookup yields CDR1 SGHNT and CDR2 YYREEE (reference sequence). A single record per CDR3 protein comes from TCRdb applying MiXCR to the 5' RACE reads. The sample includes around 71,000 distinct CDR3 sequences, approximately 15% of them seen just once. The TCR sequence derives from an adult who was a healthcare worker with PCR-confirmed SARS-CoV-2 infection or an uninfected control (not recorded which). V gene TRBV5-4 combines with J gene TRBJ2-7; 7 bases map to TRBD2. Sequencing was performed on whole blood, taken at baseline. Here the CDR3 reads CASSSRAGVGRYEQYF. The DNA for the CDR3 is TGTGCCAGCAGCTCCCGGGCTGGAGTCGGGAGGTACGAGCAGTACTTC. Based on the CDR3 plus reference TRBV5-4 and TRBJ2-7, the full variable domain is ETGVTQSPTHLIKTRGQQVTLRCSSQSGHNTVSWYQQALGQGPQFIFQYYREEENGRGNFPPRFSGLQFPNYSSELNVNALELDDSALYLCASSSRAGVGRYEQYFGPGTRLTVT.